The rows below give T cell receptor beta chains drawn from one sample of a study of OX40 agonist ivuxolimab in advanced cancers. Using immunoSEQ multiplex PCR, the repertoire was profiled, and TCRdb retains in-frame clones only, with some absent. This sample has 100,000 to 110,000 clones, with around 89% found just once. The sample consisted of CD4+ or CD8+ T cells sorted from blood, taken in a trial of the OX40 agonist ivuxolimab. The receptors come from an adult with an advanced solid tumor such as melanoma, head and neck, liver or kidney cancer. Both conserved end residues are part of each CDR3. Not all rows give a size; the values are once, few, many and, for expanded clones, a class.

v_call clone_size cdr3_aa
TRBV6-6 - CATSGDHEQYF
TRBV7-9 - CASSFSQTQYF
TRBV9 - CASSVLQGWDSAPTDTQYF
TRBV5-6 - CASRRTGANVLTF
TRBV19 - CASSVDGYGYTF
TRBV28 - CASSSTDRGFSYEQYF
TRBV9 - CASSVGTSSNEQFF
TRBV10-2 - CASSEGSSSYNEQFF
TRBV11-2 - CASSLGGGVSGTSYNEQFF
TRBV6-1 few CASSHIRGELFF
TRBV5-1 - CASSTTSGEGNTQYF
TRBV5-1 - CASSAWTSGIRNTGELFF
TRBV28 - CASSFGTRTTDTQYF
TRBV5-1 - CASSLGSGREIYEQYF
TRBV9 - CASGTSGRRADTQYF
TRBV19 - CASRGRVGLAMSEQFF
TRBV5-1 - CASSLGGTGAQETQYF
TRBV7-4 - CASSFTSGSAYNEQFF
TRBV18 - CASSAGQHYEQYF
TRBV5-4 - CASSLGQNYGYTF
TRBV5-1 - CASSLETGADTQYF
TRBV29-1 - CSVERGTGGWGYTF
TRBV19 - CASSPSRYTDTQYF
TRBV5-1 once CASSIRGGNEKLFF
TRBV18 - CASSRREDYNEQFF
TRBV5-8 once CASSRDFFMGKNIQYF
TRBV6-1 - CASELDRGQETQYF
TRBV21-1 - CASTTSWRGALFYNEQFF
TRBV29-1 - CSAVTGYYEQYF
TRBV30 - CAWSVFLAGRSYEQYF
TRBV5-1 - CASSSRSGWGDNEQFF
TRBV27 - CASSLFRAGQYNSPLHF